The sequence of this T cell receptor beta chain was determined in a study of OX40 agonist ivuxolimab in advanced cancers. The overall study: All patients had ivuxolimab intravenously every 2 weeks at 0.01 to 10 mg/kg.

Study-level points and caveats: CD8+ T cells averaged more expanded clones than CD4+.

Clones were sequenced by immunoSEQ multiplex PCR, and TCRdb holds only the in-frame ones, with some missing. The sample holds 55,000 to 75,000 clones, 87% seen once. Concerning this clone: The antigen is unknown.

Germline loops: CDR1 SGDLS, CDR2 YYNGEE. V gave up 2 bases and J gave up 9 bases; unmatched junction bases: 4. The CDR3 is made up of 14 amino acids. The sample here was CD4+ or CD8+ T cells sorted from blood, taken in a trial of the OX40 agonist ivuxolimab. The sequence was collected from an adult with an advanced solid tumor such as melanoma, head and neck, liver or kidney cancer. This chain uses TRBV9 with TRBJ1-6; 8 bases map to TRBD1. The CDR3 bases are TGTGCCAGCAGCGTTGACAGGGGTGGTTCACCCCTCCACTTT. Protein product: CASSVDRGGSPLHF.